This paragraph reports one T cell receptor (beta chain). Patients were ruled out by autoimmune disease history or systemic immunosuppression. Germline assignment: CDR1 MNHNY and CDR2 SVGAGI (reference sequence). The length of the CDR3 is 15 residues. The germline V and J ends were trimmed by 3 bases and 7 bases, with 13 bases remaining between them. Method: immunoSEQ multiplex PCR; TCRdb's copy keeps in-frame clones and lacks some. The sample yields about 67,000 clones, about 88% seen once. This sample is drawn from a study of OX40 agonist ivuxolimab in advanced cancers. Study-level information: Treatment of patients was with ivuxolimab, an agonistic anti-OX40 (CD134) antibody. Patients were treated with intravenous ivuxolimab, dosed at 0.01 to 10 mg/kg and infused every 2 weeks.

The starting material was CD4+ or CD8+ T cells sorted from blood, obtained in a trial of the OX40 agonist ivuxolimab. This chain connects TRBV6-6 to TRBJ1-6; D not resolved. The clonotype comes from an adult with an advanced solid tumor such as melanoma, head and neck, liver or kidney cancer. The CDR3 spells CASSYLALENSPLHF. The CDR3 nucleotides are TGTGCCAGCAGTTATCTGGCCTTGGAGAATTCACCCCTCCACTTT.